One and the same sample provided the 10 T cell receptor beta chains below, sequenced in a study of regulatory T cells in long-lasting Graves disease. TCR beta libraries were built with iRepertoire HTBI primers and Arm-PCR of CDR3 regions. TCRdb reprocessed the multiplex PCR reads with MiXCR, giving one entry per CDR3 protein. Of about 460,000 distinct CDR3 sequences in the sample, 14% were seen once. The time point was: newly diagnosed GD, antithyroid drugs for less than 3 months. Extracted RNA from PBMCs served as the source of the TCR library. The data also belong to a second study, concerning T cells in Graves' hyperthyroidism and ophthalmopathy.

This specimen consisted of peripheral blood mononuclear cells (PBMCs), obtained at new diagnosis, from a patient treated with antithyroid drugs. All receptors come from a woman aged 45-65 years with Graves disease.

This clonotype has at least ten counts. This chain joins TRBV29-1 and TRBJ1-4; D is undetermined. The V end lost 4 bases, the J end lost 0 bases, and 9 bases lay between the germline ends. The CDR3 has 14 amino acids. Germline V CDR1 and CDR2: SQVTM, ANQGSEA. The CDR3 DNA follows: TGCAGCGTTGCGTCGGGGTCAACTAATGAAAAACTGTTTTTT. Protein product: CSVASGSTNEKLFF.

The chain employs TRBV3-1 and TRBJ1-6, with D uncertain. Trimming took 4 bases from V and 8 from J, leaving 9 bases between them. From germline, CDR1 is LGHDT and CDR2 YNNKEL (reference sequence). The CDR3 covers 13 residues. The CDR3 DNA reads TGTGCCAGCAGCCCTAGTGGGGATTCACCCCTCCACTTT. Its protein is CASSPSGDSPLHF.

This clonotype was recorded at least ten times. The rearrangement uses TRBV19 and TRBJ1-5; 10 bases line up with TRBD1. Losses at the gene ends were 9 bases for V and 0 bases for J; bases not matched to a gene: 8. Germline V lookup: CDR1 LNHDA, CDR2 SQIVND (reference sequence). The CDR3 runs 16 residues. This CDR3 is CASTRDRGYSNQPQHF. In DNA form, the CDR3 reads TGTGCCAGCACCCGGGACAGGGGCTATAGCAATCAGCCCCAGCATTTT.

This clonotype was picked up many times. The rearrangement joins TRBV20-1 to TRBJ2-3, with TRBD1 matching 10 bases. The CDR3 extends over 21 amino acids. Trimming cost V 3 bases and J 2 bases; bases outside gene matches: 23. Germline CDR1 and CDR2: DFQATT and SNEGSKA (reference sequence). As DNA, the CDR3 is TGCAGTGCTAGTTCTCTGCGGACAGGGGGAGTCAGCGGGGGATACACAGATACGCAGTATTTT. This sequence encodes CSASSLRTGGVSGGYTDTQYF.

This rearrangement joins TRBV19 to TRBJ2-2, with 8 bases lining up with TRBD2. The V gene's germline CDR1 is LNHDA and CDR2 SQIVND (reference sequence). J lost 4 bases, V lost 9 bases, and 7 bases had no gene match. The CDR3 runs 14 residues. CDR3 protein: CASKREKGTGELFF. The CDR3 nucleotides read TGTGCCAGCAAGCGGGAGAAGGGCACCGGGGAGCTGTTTTTT.

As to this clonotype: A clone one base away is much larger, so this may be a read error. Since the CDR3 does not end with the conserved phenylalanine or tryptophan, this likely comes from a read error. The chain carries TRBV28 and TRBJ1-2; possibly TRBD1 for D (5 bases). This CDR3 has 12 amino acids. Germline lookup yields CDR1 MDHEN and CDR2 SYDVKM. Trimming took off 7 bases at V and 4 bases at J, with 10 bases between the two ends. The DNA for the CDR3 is TGTGCCAGCACTCCCGGGACCTATGGCTACACCCTC. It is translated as CASTPGTYGYTL.

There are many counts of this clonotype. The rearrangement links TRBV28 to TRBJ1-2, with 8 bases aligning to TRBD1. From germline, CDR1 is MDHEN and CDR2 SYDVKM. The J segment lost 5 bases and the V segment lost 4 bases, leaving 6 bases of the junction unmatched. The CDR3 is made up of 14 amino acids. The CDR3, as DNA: TGTGCCAGCAGTTCCGGACAGGGCCTTTATGGCTACACCTTC. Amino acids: CASSSGQGLYGYTF.

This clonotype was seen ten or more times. The CDR3 bases are TGTGCCAGCAGTTCGAGACTAGCGGGAGAGGTTGAGACCCAGTACTTC. This encodes CASSSRLAGEVETQYF. The chain couples TRBV28 to TRBJ2-5, with 12 bases lining up with TRBD2. Germline CDR1 reads MDHEN; CDR2 reads SYDVKM. This CDR3 spans 16 amino acids. Germline trimming cut 4 bases from V and 5 bases from J; bases unmatched to any gene: 8. Combining the CDR3 with reference TRBV28 and TRBJ2-5 gives the whole variable domain DVKVTQSSRYLVKRTGEKVFLECVQDMDHENMFWYRQDPGLGLRLIYFSYDVKMKEKGDIPEGYSVSREKKERFSLILESASTNQTSMYLCASSSRLAGEVETQYFGPGTRLLVL.

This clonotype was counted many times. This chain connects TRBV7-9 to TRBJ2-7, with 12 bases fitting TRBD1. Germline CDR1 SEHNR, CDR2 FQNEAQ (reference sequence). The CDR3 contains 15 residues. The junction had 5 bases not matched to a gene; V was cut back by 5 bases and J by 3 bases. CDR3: CASSGGTGGVYEQYF. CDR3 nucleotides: TGTGCCAGCAGCGGCGGGACAGGGGGCGTCTACGAGCAGTACTTC.

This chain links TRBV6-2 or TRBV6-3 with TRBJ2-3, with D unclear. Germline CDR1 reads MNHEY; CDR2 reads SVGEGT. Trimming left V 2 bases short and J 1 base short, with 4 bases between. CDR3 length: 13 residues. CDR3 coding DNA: TGTGCCAGCAGTTACGGGGGCACAGATACGCAGTATTTT. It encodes CASSYGGTDTQYF.